The table lists the clone carrying this TCR beta chain with a count of one. Its specificity is unknown. Germline loops: CDR1 SGHNT, CDR2 YYREEE (reference sequence). The CDR3 loop spans 18 amino acids. V gave up 0 bases and J gave up 5 bases; unmatched junction bases: 12. This entry belongs to a study of shared clonotypes between healthy human individuals. Assay runs were performed at deep level. Genomic DNA per cell subset filled all wells of several immunoSEQ plates. TCRdb's table, derived via immunoSEQ multiplex PCR, lists solely in-frame clones and lacks some. The table has 500,000 to 700,000 clones, 85% to 95% seen once. Naive CD8 isolation took CD45RO-negative cells positively selected for CCR7 and excluded terminally differentiated effector memory CD45RA+ cells. General study results and limits: Clonotypes that were shared across a handful of donors made up approximately 5.1% of naive CD4 clonotypes. Relative to their counterparts shared across all four donors, non-shared clonotypes exhibited diminished generation probabilities.

Sequencing input: naive CD8+ T cells sorted from blood. The TCR originated in a woman in her twenties or thirties in good health. The rearrangement uses TRBV5-4 and TRBJ2-7; 12 bases align to TRBD2. In nucleotides, the CDR3 is TGTGCCAGCAGCTTGGCCTTACTAGCGGGAGGCGGGGGGAACGAGCAGTACTTC. Its translation is CASSLALLAGGGGNEQYF.